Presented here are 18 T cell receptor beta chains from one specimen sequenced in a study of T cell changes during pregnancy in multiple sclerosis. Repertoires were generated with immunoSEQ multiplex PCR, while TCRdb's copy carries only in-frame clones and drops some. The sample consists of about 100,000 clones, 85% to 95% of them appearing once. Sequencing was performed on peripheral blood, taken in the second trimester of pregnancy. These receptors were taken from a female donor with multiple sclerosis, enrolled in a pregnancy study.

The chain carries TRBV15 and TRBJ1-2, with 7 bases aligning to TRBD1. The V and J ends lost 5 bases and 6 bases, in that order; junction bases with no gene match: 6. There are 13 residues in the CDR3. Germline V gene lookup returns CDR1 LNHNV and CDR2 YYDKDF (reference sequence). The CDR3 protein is CATSVQGSDGYTF. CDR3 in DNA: TGTGCCACCAGCGTACAGGGGTCGGATGGCTACACCTTC. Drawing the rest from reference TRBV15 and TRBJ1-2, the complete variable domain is DAMVIQNPRYQVTQFGKPVTLSCSQTLNHNVMYWYQQKSSQAPKLLFHYYDKDFNNEADTPDNFQSRRPNTSFCFLDIRSPGLGDTAMYLCATSVQGSDGYTFGSGTRLTVV.

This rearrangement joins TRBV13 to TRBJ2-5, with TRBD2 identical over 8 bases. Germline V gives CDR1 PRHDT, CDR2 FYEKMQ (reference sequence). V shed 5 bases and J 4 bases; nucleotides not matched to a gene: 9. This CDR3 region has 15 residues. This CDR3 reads CASSKLAVQGETQYF. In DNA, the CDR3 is TGTGCCAGCAGCAAACTAGCGGTGCAGGGAGAGACCCAGTACTTC.

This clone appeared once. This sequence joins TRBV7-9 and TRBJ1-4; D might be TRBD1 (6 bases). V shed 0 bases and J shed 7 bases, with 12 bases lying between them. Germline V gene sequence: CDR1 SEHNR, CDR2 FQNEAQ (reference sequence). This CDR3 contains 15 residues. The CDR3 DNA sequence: TGTGCCAGCAGCTTAGCTCAGGGGAGCGGTGAAAAACTGTTTTTT. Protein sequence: CASSLAQGSGEKLFF. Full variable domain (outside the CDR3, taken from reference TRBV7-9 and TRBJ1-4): DTGVSQNPRHKITKRGQNVTFRCDPISEHNRLYWYRQTLGQGPEFLTYFQNEAQLEKSRLLSDRFSAERPKGSFSTLEIQRTEQGDSAMYLCASSLAQGSGEKLFFGSGTQLSVL.

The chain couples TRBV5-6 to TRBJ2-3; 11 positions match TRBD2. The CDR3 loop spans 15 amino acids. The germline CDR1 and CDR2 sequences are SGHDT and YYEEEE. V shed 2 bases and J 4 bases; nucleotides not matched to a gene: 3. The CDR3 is CASSLLAGVADTQYF. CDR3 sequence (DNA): TGTGCCAGCAGCTTACTAGCGGGGGTTGCAGATACGCAGTATTTT.

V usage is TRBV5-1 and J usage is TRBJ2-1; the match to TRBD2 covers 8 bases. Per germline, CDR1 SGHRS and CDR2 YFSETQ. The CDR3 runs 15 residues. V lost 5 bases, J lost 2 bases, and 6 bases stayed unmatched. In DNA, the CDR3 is TGCGCCAGCAGAAATAGCGGGGATACCTACAATGAGCAGTTCTTC. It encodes CASRNSGDTYNEQFF.

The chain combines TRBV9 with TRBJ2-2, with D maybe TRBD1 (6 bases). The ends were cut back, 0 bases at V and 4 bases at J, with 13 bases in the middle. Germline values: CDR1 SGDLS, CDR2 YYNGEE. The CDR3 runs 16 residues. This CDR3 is CASSVAWGLGTGELFF. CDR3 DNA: TGTGCCAGCAGCGTAGCTTGGGGGCTGGGCACCGGGGAGCTGTTTTTT.

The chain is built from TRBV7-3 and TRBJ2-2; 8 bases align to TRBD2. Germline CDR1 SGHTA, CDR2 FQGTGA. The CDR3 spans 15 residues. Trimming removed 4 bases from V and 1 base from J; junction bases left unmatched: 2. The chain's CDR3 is CASSSGLGNTGELFF. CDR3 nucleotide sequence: TGTGCCAGCAGCTCGGGACTAGGGAACACCGGGGAGCTGTTTTTT.

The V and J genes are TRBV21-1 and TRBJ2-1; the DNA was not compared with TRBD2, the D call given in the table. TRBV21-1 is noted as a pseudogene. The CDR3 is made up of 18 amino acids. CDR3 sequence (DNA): TGTGCCGGACACCGGAGGGAAGCGGAGAACCTCCCACACAATGAGCAGTTCTTC. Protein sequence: CAGHRREAENLPHNEQFF.

This CDR3 reads CASSFGGQANQPQHF. CDR3 DNA: TGTGCCAGCAGTTTCGGAGGACAGGCCAATCAGCCCCAGCATTTT. The V gene is TRBV27, the J gene TRBJ1-5; 7 bases match TRBD1. The CDR3 is 15 amino acids. Trimming cost V 3 bases and J 3 bases; bases outside gene matches: 5. The germline CDR1 and CDR2 sequences are MNHEY and SMNVEV (reference sequence).

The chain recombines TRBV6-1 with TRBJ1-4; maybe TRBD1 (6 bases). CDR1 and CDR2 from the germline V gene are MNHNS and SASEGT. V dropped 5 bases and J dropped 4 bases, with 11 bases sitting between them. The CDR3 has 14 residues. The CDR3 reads CASSKQGVNEKLFF. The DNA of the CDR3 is TGTGCCAGCAGTAAACAGGGAGTTAATGAAAAACTGTTTTTT.

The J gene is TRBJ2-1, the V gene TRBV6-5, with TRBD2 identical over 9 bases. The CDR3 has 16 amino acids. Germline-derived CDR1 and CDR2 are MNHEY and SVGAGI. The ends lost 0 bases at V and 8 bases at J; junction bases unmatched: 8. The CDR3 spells CASSYSPSGGSDEQFF. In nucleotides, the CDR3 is TGTGCCAGCAGTTACTCCCCCAGCGGGGGGAGCGATGAGCAGTTCTTC.

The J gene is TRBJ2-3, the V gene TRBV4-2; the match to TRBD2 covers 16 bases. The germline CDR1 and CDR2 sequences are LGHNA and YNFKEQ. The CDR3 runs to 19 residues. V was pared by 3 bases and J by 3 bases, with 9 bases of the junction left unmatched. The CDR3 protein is CASSHHGGGLAGGTDTQYF. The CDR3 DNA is TGTGCCAGCAGCCACCACGGGGGGGGACTAGCGGGAGGGACAGATACGCAGTATTTT.

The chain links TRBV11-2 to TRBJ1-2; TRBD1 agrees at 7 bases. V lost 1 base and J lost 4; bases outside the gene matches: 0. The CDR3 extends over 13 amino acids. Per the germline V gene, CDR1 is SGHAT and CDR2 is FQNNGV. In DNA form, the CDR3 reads TGTGCCAGCAGCTTAGGGGACAGCTATGGCTACACCTTC. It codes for CASSLGDSYGYTF. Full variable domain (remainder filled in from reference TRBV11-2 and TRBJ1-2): EAGVAQSPRYKIIEKRQSVAFWCNPISGHATLYWYQQILGQGPKLLIQFQNNGVVDDSQLPKDRFSAERLKGVDSTLKIQPAKLEDSAVYLCASSLGDSYGYTFGSGTRLTVV.

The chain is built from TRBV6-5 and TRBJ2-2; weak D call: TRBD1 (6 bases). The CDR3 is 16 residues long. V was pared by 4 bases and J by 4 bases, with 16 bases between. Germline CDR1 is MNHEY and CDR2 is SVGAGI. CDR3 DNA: TGTGCCAGCAGTTCCCTGGGGGCAGGCCCCACCGGGGAGCTGTTTTTT. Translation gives CASSSLGAGPTGELFF.

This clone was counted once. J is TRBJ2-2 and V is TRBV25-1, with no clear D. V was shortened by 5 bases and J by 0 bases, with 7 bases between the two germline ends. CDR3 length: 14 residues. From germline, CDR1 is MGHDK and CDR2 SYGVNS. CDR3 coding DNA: TGTGCCAGCAGTCAACAGACGAACACCGGGGAGCTGTTTTTT. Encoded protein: CASSQQTNTGELFF.

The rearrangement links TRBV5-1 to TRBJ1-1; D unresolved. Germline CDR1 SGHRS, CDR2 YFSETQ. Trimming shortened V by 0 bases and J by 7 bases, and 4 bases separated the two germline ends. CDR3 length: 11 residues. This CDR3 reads CASSLAGEAFF. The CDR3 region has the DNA TGCGCCAGCAGCTTGGCAGGTGAAGCTTTCTTT.

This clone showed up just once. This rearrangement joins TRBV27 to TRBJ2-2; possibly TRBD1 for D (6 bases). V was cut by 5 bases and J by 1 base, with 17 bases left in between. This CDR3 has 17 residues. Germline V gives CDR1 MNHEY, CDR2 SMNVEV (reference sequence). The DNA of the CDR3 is TGTGCCAGCAGTCCGATCCACAGGGCTTGGAACACCGGGGAGCTGTTTTTT. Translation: CASSPIHRAWNTGELFF.

The CDR3 here is CASSPGLAGAYNEQFF. DNA for the CDR3: TGTGCCAGCAGCCCTGGACTAGCGGGGGCCTACAATGAGCAGTTCTTC. The chain links TRBV11-2 to TRBJ2-1; 13 positions agree with TRBD2. CDR1 SGHAT and CDR2 FQNNGV come from the germline V gene. The CDR3 has 16 residues. J lost 2 bases, V lost 5 bases, and 3 bases had no gene match.